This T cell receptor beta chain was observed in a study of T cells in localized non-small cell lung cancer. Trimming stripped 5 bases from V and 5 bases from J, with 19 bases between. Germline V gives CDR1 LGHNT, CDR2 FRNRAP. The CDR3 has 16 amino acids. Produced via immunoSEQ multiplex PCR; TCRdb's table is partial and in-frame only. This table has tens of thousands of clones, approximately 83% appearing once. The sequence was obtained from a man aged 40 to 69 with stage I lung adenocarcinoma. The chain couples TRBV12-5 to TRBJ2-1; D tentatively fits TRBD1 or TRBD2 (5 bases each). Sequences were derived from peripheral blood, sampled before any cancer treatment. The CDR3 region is CASGLLRDLGDNEQFF. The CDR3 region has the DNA TGTGCTAGTGGTCTACTCCGGGACCTCGGAGACAATGAGCAGTTCTTC.